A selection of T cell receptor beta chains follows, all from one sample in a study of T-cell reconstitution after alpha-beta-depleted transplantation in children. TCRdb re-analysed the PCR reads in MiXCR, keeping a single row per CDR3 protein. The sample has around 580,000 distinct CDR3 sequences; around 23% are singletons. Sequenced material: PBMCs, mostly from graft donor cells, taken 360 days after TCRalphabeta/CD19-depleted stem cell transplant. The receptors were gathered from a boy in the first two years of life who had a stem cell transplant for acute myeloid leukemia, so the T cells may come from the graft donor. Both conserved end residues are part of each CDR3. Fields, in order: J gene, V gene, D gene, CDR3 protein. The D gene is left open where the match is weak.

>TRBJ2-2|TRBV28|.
CASKWLSNTGELFF
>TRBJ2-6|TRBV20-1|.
CSARHFGGSGANVLTF
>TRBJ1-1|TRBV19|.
CASSPGGRAAEAFF
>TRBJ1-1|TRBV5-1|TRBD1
CASSSTGPTEAFF
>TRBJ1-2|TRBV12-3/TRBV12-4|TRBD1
CASSRTGGRENGYTF
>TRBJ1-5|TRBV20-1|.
CSARSELPRPQHF
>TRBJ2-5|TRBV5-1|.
CASHQTPAPGLETQYF
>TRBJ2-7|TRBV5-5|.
CASSLYRSYEQYF
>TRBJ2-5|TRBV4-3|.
CASSQVGEDRPQETQYF
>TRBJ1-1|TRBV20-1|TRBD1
CRATDRVNTEAFF
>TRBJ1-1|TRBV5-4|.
CASSLRAKNTEAFF